A selection of T cell receptor beta chains follows, all from one sample in a study of response to subunit inactivated influenza vaccine. TCRdb re-derived calls from the RT-PCR reads in MiXCR, one entry per CDR3 protein. The sample has over 800,000 distinct CDR3 sequences, around 20% seen once. The input for sequencing was PBMCs from blood, taken roughly 5 days after vaccination. Receptors were obtained from a man aged 50-59 years who received an inactivated influenza vaccine. Both conserved end residues are trimmed from each CDR3. Fields, in order: CDR3 protein, J gene, CDR3 length, V gene.

cdr3_aa: ASSQGAIEETQY
j_call: TRBJ2-5
cdr3_length: 12
v_call: TRBV18

cdr3_aa: SANEGNQPQH
j_call: TRBJ1-5
cdr3_length: 10
v_call: TRBV20-1

cdr3_aa: ASSVFSSSYNEQF
j_call: TRBJ2-1
cdr3_length: 13
v_call: TRBV27

cdr3_aa: ASSPQGRTGELF
j_call: TRBJ2-2
cdr3_length: 12
v_call: TRBV7-2

cdr3_aa: ASSFSSGRTEQF
j_call: TRBJ2-1
cdr3_length: 12
v_call: TRBV12-3/TRBV12-4

cdr3_aa: ASSLFGAGVRGDYNEQF
j_call: TRBJ2-1
cdr3_length: 17
v_call: TRBV11-2

cdr3_aa: ASISGTGGSYEQY
j_call: TRBJ2-7
cdr3_length: 13
v_call: TRBV10-2

cdr3_aa: ASSQEGLAGNNEQF
j_call: TRBJ2-1
cdr3_length: 14
v_call: TRBV3-1

cdr3_aa: ASSRYRGYEQY
j_call: TRBJ2-7
cdr3_length: 11
v_call: TRBV12-3/TRBV12-4

cdr3_aa: ATSGLGASCNEQF
j_call: TRBJ2-1
cdr3_length: 13
v_call: TRBV24-1